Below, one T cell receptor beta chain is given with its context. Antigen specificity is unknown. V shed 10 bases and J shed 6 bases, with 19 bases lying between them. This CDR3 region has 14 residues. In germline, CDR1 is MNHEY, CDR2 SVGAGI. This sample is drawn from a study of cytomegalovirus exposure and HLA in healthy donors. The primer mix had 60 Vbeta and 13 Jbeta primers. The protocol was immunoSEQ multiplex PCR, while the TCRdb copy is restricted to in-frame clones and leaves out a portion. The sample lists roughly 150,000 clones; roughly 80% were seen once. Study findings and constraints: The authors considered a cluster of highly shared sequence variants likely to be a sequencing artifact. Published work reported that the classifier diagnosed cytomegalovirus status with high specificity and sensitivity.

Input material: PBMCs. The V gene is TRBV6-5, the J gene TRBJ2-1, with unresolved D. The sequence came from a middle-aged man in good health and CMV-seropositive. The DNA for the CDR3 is TGTGCCATCGGAAGCAGCCAGGCACCCAATGAGCAGTTCTTC. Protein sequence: CAIGSSQAPNEQFF.